This T cell receptor beta chain was recorded in a study of cytomegalovirus exposure and HLA in healthy donors. Study background: Of some 400 genotyped donors, more than 70% clustered with self-reported Caucasian donors. Study results and caveats: The listing of approximately 160 TCR beta chains classed them as cytomegalovirus-associated. A highly shared variant cluster was judged a likely technical artifact. In an earlier analysis, in 620 or so donors, most V segments appeared productive either ~90% or ~30% of the time.

The CDR3 runs to 15 residues. Trimming cost V 0 bases and J 6 bases, with 14 bases left between them. Germline V CDR1 and CDR2: SEHNR, FQNEAQ (reference sequence). PCR primers comprised 60 Vbeta and 13 Jbeta primers. The data were produced by immunoSEQ multiplex PCR, yet TCRdb's version contains in-frame clones alone and is incomplete. The sample records 120,000 to 150,000 clones, roughly three quarters being singletons. A word on this clone: Antigen unknown.

The receptor was derived from a woman in her thirties or forties in good health and CMV-seronegative. Sequencing was performed on PBMCs. The chain uses TRBV7-9 and TRBJ1-2; D gene unclear. Here the CDR3 reads CASSLAEVARHGYTF. Written as DNA, the CDR3 is TGTGCCAGCAGCTTAGCAGAGGTCGCCCGCCATGGCTACACCTTC.